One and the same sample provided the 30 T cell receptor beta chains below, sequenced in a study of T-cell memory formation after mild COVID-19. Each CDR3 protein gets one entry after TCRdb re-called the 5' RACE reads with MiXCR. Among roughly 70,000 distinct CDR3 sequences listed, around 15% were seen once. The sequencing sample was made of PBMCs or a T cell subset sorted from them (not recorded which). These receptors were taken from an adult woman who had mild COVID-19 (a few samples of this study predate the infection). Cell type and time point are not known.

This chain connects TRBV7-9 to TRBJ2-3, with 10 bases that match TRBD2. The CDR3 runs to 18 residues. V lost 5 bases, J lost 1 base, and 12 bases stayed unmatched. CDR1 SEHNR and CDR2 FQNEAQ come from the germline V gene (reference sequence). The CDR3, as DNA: TGTGCCAGCAGCCAAAACCCCCTAGCGGGAGAGGGCACAGATACGCAGTATTTT. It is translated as CASSQNPLAGEGTDTQYF.

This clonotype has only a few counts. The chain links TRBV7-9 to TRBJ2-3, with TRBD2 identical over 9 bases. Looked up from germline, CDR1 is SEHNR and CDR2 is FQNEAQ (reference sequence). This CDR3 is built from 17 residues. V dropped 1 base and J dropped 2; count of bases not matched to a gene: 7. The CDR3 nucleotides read TGTGCCAGCAGCTTAGAGCCCGGGACTAGCTTCACAGATACGCAGTATTTT. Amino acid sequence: CASSLEPGTSFTDTQYF.

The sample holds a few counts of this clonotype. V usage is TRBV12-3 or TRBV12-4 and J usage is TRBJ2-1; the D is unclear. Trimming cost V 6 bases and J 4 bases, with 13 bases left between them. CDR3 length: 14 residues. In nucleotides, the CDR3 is TGTGCCAGCAGCCGATTGACCGGTTACAATGAGCAGTTCTTC. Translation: CASSRLTGYNEQFF.

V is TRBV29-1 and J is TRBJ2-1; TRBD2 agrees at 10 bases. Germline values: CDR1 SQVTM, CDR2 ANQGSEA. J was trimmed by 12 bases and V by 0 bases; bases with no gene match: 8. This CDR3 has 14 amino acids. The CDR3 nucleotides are TGCAGCGTTGAAGATCGAGCGCTAGCGGGAGCGCAGTTCTTC. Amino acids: CSVEDRALAGAQFF.

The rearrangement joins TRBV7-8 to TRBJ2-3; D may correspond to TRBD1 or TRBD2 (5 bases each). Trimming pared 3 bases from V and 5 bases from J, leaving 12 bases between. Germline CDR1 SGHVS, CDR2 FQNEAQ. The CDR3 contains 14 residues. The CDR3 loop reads CASSLGVGRDTQYF. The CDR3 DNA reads TGTGCCAGCAGCTTGGGGGTCGGCAGAGATACGCAGTATTTT.

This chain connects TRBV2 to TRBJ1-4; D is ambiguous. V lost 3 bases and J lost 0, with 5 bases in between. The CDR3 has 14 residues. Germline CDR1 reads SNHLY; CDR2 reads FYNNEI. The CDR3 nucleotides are TGTGCCAGCAGTGACGGTGCAACTAATGAAAAACTGTTTTTT. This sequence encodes CASSDGATNEKLFF.

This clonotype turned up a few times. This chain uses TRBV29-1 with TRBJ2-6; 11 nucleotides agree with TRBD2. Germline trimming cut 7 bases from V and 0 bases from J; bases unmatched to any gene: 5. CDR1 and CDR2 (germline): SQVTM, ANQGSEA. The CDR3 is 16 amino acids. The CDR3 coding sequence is TGCAGCGCGAGACTAGCGGGGCCCTCTGGGGCCAACGTCCTGACTTTC. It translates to CSARLAGPSGANVLTF. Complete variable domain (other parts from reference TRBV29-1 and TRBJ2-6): SAVISQKPSRDICQRGTSLTIQCQVDSQVTMMFWYRQQPGQSLTLIATANQGSEATYESGFVIDKFPISRPNLTFSTLTVSNMSPEDSSIYLCSARLAGPSGANVLTFGAGSRLTVL.

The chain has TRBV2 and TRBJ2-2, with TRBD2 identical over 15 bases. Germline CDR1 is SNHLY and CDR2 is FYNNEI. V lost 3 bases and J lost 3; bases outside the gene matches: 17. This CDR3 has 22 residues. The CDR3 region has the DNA TGTGCCAGCAGTGACAACAGAATTGAATCGGGACTAGCGGGGGGCCACACCGGGGAGCTGTTTTTT. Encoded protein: CASSDNRIESGLAGGHTGELFF.

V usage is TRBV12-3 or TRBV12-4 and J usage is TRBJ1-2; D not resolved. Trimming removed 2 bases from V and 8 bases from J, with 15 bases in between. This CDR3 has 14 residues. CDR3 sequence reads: CASSLSGTPGGYTF. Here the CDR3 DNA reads TGTGCCAGCAGTTTAAGCGGCACGCCGGGCGGCTACACCTTC.

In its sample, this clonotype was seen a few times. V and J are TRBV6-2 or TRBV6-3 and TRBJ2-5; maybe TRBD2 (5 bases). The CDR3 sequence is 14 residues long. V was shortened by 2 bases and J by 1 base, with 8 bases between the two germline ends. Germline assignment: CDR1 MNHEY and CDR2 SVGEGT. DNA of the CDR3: TGTGCCAGCAGTTACCCCGGACTCCAAGAGACCCAGTACTTC. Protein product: CASSYPGLQETQYF.

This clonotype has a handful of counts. In nucleotides, the CDR3 is TGTGCCACCAGCAGAGATCTGCAACAGGGGGCATACACCGGGGAGCTGTTTTTT. The encoded protein is CATSRDLQQGAYTGELFF. The chain uses TRBV15 and TRBJ2-2; 9 bases match TRBD1. V trimming: 0 bases; J trimming: 3 bases; junction bases outside the gene matches: 8. This CDR3 is 18 amino acids long. In germline, CDR1 is LNHNV, CDR2 YYDKDF (reference sequence). Drawing the rest from reference TRBV15 and TRBJ2-2, the complete variable domain is DAMVIQNPRYQVTQFGKPVTLSCSQTLNHNVMYWYQQKSSQAPKLLFHYYDKDFNNEADTPDNFQSRRPNTSFCFLDIRSPGLGDTAMYLCATSRDLQQGAYTGELFFGEGSRLTVL.

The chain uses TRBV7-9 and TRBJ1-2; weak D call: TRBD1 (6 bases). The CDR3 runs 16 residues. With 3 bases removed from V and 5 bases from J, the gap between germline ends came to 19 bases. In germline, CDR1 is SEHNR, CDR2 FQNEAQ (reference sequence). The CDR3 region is CASSLGATGIPYGYTF. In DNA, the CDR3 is TGTGCCAGCAGCTTGGGGGCCACAGGGATTCCGTATGGCTACACCTTC.

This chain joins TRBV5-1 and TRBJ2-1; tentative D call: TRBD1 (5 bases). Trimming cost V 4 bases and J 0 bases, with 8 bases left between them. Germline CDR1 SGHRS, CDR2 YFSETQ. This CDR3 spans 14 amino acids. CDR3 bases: TGCGCCAGCAGCCAAGACAGCTCCTACAATGAGCAGTTCTTC. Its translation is CASSQDSSYNEQFF.

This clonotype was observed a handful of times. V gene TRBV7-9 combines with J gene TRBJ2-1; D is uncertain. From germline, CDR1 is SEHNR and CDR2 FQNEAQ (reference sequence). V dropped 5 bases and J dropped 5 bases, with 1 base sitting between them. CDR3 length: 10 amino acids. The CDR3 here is CASSDNEQFF. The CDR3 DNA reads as TGTGCCAGCAGCGACAATGAGCAGTTCTTC.

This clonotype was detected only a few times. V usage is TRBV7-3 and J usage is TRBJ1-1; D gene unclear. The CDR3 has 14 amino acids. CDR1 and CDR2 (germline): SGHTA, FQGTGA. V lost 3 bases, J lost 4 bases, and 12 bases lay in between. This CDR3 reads CASSFGLGSTEAFF. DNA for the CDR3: TGTGCCAGCAGCTTTGGATTGGGCAGCACTGAAGCTTTCTTT.

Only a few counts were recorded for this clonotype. The CDR3 spells CASSLDAAGRTDTQYF. CDR3 coding DNA: TGCGCCAGCAGCTTGGACGCAGCGGGGCGGACAGATACGCAGTATTTT. V usage is TRBV5-1 and J usage is TRBJ2-3; TRBD2 agrees at 7 bases. This CDR3 comprises 16 residues. In germline, CDR1 is SGHRS, CDR2 YFSETQ. After removal of 0 bases from V and 3 bases from J, the junction contained 7 bases not matched to a gene.

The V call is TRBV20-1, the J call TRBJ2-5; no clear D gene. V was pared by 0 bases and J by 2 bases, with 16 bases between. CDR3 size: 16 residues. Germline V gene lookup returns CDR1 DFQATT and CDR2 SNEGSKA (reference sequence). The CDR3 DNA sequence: TGCAGTGCTAGAGATTACACCGGCGATTGGCAAGAGACCCAGTACTTC. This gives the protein CSARDYTGDWQETQYF.

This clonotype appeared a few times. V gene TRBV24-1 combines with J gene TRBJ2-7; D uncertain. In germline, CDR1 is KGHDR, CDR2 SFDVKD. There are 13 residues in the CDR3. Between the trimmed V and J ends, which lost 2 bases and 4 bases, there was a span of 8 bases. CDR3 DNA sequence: TGTGCCACCAGTGATTCATATTTTTACGAGCAGTACTTC. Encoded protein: CATSDSYFYEQYF.

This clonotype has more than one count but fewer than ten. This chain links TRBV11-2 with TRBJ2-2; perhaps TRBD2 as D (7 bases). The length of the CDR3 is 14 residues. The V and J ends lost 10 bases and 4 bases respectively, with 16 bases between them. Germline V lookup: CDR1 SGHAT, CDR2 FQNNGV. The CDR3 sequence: CATQGREFTGELFF. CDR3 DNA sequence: TGTGCCACCCAGGGGCGGGAGTTCACCGGGGAGCTGTTTTTT.

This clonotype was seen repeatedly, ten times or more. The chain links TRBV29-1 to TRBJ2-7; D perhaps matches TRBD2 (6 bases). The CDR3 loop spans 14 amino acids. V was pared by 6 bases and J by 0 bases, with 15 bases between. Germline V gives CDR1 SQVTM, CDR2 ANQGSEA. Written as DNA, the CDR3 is TGCAGCGTCGCGGGGACTCTCAGCTCCTACGAGCAGTACTTC. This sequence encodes CSVAGTLSSYEQYF.

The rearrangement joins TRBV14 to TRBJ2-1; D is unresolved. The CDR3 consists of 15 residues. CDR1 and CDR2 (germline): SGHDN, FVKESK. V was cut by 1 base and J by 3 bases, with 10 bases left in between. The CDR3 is CASSQGHEDYNEQFF. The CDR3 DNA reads TGTGCCAGCAGCCAAGGGCACGAGGACTACAATGAGCAGTTCTTC.

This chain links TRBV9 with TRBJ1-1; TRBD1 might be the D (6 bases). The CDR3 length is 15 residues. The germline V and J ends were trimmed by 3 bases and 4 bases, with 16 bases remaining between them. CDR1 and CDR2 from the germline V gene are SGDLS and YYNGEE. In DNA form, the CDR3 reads TGTGCCAGCAGCGCCCCTACAGGGTCGAGCACTGAAGCTTTCTTT. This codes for CASSAPTGSSTEAFF. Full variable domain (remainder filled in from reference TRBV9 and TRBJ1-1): DSGVTQTPKHLITATGQRVTLRCSPRSGDLSVYWYQQSLDQGLQFLIQYYNGEERAKGNILERFSAQQFPDLHSELNLSSLELGDSALYFCASSAPTGSSTEAFFGQGTRLTVV.

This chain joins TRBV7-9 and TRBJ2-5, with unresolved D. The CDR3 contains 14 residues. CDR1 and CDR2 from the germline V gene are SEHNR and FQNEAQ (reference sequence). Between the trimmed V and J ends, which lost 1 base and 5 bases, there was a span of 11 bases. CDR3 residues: CASSLGGIGETQYF. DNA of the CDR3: TGTGCCAGCAGCTTAGGAGGTATTGGGGAGACCCAGTACTTC.

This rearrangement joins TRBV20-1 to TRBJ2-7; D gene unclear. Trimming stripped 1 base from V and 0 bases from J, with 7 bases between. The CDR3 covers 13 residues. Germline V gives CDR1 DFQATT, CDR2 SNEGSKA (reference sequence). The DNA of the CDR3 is TGCAGTGCTAGAGGGTCCCTCTCCTACGAGCAGTACTTC. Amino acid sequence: CSARGSLSYEQYF.

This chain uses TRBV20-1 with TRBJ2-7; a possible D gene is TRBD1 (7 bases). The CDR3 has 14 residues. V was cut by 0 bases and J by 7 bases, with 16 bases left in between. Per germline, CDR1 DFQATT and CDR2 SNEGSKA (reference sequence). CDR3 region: CSARDGEGAGEQYF. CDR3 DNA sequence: TGCAGTGCTAGAGATGGAGAGGGGGCGGGAGAGCAGTACTTC.

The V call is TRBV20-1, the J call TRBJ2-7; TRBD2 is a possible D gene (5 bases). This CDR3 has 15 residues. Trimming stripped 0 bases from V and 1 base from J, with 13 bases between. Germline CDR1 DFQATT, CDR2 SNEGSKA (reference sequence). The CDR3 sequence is CSARDPKEESYEQYF. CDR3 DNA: TGCAGTGCTAGAGATCCCAAGGAGGAATCCTACGAGCAGTACTTC.

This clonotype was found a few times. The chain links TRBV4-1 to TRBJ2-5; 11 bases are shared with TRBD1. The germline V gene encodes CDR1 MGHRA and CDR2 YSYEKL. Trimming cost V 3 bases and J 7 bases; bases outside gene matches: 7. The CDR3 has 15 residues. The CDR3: CASSQPRDRGGTQYF. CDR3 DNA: TGCGCCAGCAGCCAGCCCCGGGACAGGGGGGGGACCCAGTACTTC.

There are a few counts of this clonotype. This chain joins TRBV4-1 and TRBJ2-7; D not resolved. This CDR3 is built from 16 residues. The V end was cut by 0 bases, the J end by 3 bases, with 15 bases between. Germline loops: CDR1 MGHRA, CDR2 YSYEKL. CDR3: CASSQEALGFYYEQYF. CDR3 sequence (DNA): TGCGCCAGCAGCCAAGAAGCCCTCGGGTTCTACTACGAGCAGTACTTC.

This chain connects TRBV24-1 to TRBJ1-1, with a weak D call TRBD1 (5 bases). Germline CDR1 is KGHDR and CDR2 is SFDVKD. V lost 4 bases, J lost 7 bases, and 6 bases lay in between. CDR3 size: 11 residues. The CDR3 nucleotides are TGTGCCACCAGTGAGGGACGTGAAGCTTTCTTT. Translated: CATSEGREAFF.

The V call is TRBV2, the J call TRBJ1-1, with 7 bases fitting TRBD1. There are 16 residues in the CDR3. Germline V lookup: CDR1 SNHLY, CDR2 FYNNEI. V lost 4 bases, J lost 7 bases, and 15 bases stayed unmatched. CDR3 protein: CASSAVTGSRVFEAFF. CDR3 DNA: TGTGCCAGCAGTGCGGTGACAGGGTCGAGAGTGTTTGAAGCTTTCTTT. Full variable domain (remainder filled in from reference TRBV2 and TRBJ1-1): EPEVTQTPSHQVTQMGQEVILRCVPISNHLYFYWYRQILGQKVEFLVSFYNNEISEKSEIFDDQFSVERPDGSNFTLKIRSTKLEDSAMYFCASSAVTGSRVFEAFFGQGTRLTVV.